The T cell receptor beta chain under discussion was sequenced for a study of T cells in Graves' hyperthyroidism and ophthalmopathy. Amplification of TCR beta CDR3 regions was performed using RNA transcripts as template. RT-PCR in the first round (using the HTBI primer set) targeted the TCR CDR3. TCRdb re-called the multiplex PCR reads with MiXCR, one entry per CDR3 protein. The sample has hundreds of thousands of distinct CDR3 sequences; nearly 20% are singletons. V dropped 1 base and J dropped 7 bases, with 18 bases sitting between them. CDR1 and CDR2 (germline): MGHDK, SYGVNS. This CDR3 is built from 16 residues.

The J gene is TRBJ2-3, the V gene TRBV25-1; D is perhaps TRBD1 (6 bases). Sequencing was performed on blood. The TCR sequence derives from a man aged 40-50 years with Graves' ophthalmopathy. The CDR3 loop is CASSESPRGNFYTQYF. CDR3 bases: TGTGCCAGCAGTGAATCCCCCAGGGGAAATTTCTATACGCAGTATTTT.